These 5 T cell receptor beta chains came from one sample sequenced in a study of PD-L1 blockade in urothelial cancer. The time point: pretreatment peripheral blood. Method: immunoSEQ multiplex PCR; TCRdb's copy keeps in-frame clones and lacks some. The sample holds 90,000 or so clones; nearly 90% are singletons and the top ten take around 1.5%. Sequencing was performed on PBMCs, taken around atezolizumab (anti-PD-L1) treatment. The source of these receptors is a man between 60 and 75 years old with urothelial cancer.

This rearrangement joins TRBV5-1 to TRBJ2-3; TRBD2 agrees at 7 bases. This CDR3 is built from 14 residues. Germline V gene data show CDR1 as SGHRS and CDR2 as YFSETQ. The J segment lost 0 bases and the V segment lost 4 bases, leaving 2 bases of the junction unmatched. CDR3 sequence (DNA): TGCGCCAGCAGCCTTAGCGGGAGCACAGATACGCAGTATTTT. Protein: CASSLSGSTDTQYF.

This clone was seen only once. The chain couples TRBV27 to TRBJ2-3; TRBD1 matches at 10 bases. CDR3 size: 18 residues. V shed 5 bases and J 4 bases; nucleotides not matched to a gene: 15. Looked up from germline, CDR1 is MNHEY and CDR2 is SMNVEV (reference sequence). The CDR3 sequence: CASSRFLRSGQGSDTQYF. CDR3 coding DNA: TGTGCCAGCAGTCGATTCCTCCGGTCGGGACAGGGGTCAGATACGCAGTATTTT.

The DNA of the CDR3 is TGTGCCAGCAGAAGACTAGCGGGAGGGAGAGAGACCCAGTACTTC. Translated: CASRRLAGGRETQYF. This chain links TRBV28 with TRBJ2-5; 14 nucleotides line up with TRBD2. The CDR3 runs 15 residues. The germline V gene encodes CDR1 MDHEN and CDR2 SYDVKM. Trimming removed 6 bases from V and 4 bases from J; junction bases left unmatched: 4.

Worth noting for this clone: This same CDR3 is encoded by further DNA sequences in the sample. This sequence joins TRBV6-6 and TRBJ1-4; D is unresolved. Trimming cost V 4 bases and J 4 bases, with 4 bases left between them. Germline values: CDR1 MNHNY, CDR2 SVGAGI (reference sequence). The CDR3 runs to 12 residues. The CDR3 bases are TGTGCCAGCAGTTCGGGTAATGAAAAACTGTTTTTT. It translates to CASSSGNEKLFF.

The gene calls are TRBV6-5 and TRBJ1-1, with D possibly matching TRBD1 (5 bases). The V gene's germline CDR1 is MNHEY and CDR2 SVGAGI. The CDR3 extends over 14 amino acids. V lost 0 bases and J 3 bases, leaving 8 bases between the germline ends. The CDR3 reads CASSYSAGHTEAFF. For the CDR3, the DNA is TGTGCCAGCAGTTACTCCGCGGGGCACACTGAAGCTTTCTTT.